Below, one T cell receptor (beta chain) is given with its context. Repertoires were generated with immunoSEQ multiplex PCR, while TCRdb's copy carries only in-frame clones and drops some. The repertoire holds about 200,000 clones, with about nine tenths as singletons. The data were taken from a study of blood T cell repertoires in COVID-19. The V end was cut by 10 bases, the J end by 3 bases, with 18 bases between. The CDR3 has 14 amino acids. Germline CDR1 is SGHNT and CDR2 is YENEEA. The sequence was obtained from a woman younger than 45 who had recovered from COVID-19. The gene calls are TRBV11-3 and TRBJ1-1; D gene uncertain. Sequenced input: PBMCs or T cells enriched from blood (not recorded which). The DNA for the CDR3 is TGTGCCACAACTCGACGGTCTCAGGACACTGAAGCTTTCTTT. Translation: CATTRRSQDTEAFF.